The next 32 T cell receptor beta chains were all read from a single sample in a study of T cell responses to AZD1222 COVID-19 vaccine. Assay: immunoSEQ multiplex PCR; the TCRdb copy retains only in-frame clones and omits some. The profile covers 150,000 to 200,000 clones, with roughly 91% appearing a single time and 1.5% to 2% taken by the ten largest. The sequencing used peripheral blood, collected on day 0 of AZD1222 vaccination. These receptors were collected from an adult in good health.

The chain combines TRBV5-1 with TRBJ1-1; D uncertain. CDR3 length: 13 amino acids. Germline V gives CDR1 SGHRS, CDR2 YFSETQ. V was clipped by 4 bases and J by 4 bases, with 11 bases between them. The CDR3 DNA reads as TGCGCCAGCAGCCAACAGCTGGGCACTGAAGCTTTCTTT. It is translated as CASSQQLGTEAFF.

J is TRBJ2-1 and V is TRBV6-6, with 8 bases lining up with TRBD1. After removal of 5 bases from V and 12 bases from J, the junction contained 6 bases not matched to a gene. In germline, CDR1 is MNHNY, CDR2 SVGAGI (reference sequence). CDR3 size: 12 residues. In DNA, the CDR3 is TGTGCCAGCAGTCCGTCCGGACAGGGGCAGTTCTTC. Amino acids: CASSPSGQGQFF.

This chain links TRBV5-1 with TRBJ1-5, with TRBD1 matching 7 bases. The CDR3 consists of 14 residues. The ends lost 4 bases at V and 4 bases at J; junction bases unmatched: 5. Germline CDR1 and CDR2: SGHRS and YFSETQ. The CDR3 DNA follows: TGCGCCAGCAGCGAGGGACAGTTAAATCAGCCCCAGCATTTT. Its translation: CASSEGQLNQPQHF.

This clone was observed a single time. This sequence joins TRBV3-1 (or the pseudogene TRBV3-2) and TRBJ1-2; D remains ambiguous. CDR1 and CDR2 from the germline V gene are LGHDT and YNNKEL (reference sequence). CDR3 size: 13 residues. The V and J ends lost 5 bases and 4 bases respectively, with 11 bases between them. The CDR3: CASSNPRGYGYTF. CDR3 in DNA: TGTGCCAGCAGCAACCCGCGGGGCTATGGCTACACCTTC.

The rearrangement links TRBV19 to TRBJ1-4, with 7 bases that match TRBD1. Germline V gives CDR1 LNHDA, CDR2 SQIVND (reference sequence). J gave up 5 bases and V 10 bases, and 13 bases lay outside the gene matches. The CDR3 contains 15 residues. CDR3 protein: CATSRGGQINEKLFF. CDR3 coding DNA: TGTGCCACCAGCCGGGGGGGACAGATAAATGAAAAACTGTTTTTT.

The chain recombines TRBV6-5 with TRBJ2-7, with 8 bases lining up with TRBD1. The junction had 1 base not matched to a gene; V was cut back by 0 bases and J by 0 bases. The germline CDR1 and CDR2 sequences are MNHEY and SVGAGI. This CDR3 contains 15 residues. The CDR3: CASSYSGQGSYEQYF. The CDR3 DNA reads TGTGCCAGCAGTTACTCTGGACAGGGCTCCTACGAGCAGTACTTC.

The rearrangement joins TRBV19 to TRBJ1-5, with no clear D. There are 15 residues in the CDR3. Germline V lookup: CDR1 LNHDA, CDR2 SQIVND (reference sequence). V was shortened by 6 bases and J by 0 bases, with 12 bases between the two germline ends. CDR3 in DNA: TGTGCCAGTAGAGCCCTACATCATAGCAATCAGCCCCAGCATTTT. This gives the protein CASRALHHSNQPQHF.

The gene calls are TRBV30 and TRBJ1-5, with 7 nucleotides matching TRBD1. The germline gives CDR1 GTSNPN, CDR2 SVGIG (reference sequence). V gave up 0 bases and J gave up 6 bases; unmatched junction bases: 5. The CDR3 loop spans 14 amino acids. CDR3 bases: TGTGCCTGGAGTGTAATGACAGGGTTTCAGCCCCAGCATTTT. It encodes CAWSVMTGFQPQHF.

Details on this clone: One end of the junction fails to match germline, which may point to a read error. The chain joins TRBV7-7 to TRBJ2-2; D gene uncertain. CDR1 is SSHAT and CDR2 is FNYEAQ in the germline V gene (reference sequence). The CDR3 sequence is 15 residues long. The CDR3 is CASSLDVLGTGELFF. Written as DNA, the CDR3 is TGTGCTAGCAGCTTAGACGTGCTGGGCACCGGGGAGCTGTTTTTT.

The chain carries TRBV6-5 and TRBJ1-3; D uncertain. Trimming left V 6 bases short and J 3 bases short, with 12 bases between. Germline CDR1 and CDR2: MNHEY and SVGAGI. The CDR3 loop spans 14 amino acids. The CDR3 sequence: CASSRRADGNTIYF. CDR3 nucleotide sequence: TGTGCCAGCAGCCGTAGGGCAGATGGAAACACCATATATTTT.

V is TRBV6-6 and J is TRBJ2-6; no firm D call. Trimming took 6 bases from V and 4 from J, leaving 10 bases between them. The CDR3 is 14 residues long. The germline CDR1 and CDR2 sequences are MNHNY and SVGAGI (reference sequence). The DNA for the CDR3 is TGTGCCAGCAGCGATCCTCGGGGGGCCAACGTCCTGACTTTC. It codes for CASSDPRGANVLTF.

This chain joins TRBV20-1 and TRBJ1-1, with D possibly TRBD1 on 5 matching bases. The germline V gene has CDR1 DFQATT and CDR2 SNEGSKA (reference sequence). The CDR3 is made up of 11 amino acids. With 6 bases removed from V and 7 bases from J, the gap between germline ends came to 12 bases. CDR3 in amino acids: CSARDGFEAFF. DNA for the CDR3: TGCAGTGCAAGGGACGGGTTTGAAGCTTTCTTT.

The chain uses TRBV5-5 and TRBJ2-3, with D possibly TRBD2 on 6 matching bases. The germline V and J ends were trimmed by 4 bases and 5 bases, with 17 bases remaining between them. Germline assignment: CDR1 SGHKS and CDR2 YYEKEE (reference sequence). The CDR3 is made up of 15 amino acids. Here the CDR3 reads CASSPAGGAGDTQYF. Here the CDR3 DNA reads TGTGCCAGCAGCCCCGCGGGCGGGGCTGGAGATACGCAGTATTTT.

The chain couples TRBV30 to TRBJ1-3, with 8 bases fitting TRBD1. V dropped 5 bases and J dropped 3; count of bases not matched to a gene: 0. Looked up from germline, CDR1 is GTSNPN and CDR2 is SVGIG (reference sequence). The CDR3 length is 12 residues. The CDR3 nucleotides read TGTGCCTGGGGACAGGGTGGAAACACCATATATTTT. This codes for CAWGQGGNTIYF.

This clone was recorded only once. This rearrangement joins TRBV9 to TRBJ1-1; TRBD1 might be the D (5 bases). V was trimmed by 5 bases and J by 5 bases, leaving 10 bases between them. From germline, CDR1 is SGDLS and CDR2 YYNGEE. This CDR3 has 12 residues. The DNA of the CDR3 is TGTGCCAGCAGTTCAGGGAGGACTGAAGCTTTCTTT. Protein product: CASSSGRTEAFF.

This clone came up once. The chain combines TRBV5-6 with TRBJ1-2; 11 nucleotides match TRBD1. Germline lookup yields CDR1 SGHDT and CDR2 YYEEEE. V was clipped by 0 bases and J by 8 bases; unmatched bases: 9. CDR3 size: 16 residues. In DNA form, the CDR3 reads TGTGCCAGCAGCTTGGGGGCAGGACAGGGGGCGCGAGGCTACACCTTC. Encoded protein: CASSLGAGQGARGYTF.

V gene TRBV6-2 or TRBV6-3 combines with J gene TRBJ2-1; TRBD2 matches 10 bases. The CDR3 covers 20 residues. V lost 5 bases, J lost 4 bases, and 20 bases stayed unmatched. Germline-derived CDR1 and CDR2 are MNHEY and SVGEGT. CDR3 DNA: TGTGCCAGCAGTGAGGACAGGGAACCGGCTAGCGGGAGCCCTTACAATGAGCAGTTCTTC. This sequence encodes CASSEDREPASGSPYNEQFF.

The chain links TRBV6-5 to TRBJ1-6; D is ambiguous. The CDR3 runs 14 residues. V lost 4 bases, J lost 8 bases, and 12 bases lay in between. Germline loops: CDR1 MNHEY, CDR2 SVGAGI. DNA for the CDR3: TGTGCCAGCAGTTCGACGGAAAACTATTCACCCCTCCACTTT. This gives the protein CASSSTENYSPLHF.

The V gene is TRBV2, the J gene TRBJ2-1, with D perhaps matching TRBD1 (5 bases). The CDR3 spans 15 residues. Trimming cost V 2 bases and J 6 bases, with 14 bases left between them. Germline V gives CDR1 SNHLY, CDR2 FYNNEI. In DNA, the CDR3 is TGTGCCAGCAGTGAACGGCGTCAGGGTGGCAATGAGCAGTTCTTC. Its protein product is CASSERRQGGNEQFF.

The CDR3 loop is CSVEGGGYTF. The CDR3 DNA reads as TGCAGCGTTGAGGGAGGTGGCTACACCTTC. J is TRBJ1-2 and V is TRBV29-1, with D unresolved. Germline loops: CDR1 SQVTM, CDR2 ANQGSEA. The CDR3 is 10 amino acids. V was trimmed by 3 bases and J by 7 bases, leaving 6 bases between them.

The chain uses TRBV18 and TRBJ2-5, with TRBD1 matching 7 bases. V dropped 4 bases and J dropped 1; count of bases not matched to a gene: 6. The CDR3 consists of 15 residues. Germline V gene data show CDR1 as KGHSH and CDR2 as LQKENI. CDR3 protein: CASSRQGGIQETQYF. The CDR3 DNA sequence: TGTGCCAGCTCACGACAGGGTGGGATCCAAGAGACCCAGTACTTC.

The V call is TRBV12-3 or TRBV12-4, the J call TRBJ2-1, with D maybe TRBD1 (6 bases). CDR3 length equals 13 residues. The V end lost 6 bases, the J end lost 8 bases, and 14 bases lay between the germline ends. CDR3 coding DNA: TGTGCCAGCAGAAGGACAGTCCTCTATGAGCAGTTCTTC. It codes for CASRRTVLYEQFF.

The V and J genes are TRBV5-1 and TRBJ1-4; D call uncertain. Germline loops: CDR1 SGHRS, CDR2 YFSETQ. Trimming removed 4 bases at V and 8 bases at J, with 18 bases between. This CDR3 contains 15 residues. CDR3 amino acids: CASSGGAGQTEKLFF. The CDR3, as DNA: TGCGCCAGCAGCGGTGGTGCGGGTCAGACGGAAAAACTGTTTTTT.

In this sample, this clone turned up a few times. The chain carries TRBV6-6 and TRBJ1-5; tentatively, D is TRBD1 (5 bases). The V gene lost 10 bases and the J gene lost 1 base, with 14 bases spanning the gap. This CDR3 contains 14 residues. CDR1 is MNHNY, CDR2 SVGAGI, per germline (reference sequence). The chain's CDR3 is CATIPSGSNQPQHF. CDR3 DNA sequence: TGTGCCACCATTCCCTCAGGGAGCAATCAGCCCCAGCATTTT.

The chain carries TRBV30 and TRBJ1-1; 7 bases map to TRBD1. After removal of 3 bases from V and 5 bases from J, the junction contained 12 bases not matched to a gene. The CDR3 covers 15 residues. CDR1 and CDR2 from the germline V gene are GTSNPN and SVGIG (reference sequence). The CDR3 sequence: CAWRTGTARWTEAFF. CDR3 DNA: TGTGCCTGGAGGACAGGGACAGCCCGATGGACTGAAGCTTTCTTT.

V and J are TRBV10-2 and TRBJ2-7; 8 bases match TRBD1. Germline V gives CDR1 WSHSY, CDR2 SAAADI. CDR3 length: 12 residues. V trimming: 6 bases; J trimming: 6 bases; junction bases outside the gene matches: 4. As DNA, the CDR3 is TGCGCCAGCAGGTTTACAGGGGGCGAGCAGTACTTC. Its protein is CASRFTGGEQYF.

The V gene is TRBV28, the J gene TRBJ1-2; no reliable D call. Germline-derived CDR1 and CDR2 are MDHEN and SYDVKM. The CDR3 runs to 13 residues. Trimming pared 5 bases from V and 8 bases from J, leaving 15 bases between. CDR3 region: CASSEGLRWGYTF. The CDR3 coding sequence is TGTGCCAGCAGTGAAGGACTGCGTTGGGGCTACACCTTC.

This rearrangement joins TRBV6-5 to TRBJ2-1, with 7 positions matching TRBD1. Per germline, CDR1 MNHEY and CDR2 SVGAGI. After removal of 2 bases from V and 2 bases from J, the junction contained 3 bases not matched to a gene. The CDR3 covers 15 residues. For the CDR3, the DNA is TGTGCCAGCAGTTACCGGACAGGCCCCTACAATGAGCAGTTCTTC. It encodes CASSYRTGPYNEQFF.

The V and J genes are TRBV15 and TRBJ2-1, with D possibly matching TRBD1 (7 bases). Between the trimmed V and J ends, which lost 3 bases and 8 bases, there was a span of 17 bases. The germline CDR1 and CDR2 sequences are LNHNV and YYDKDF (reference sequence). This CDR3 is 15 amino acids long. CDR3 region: CATSRGGQGGHEQFF. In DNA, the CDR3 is TGTGCCACCAGCAGGGGTGGGCAGGGGGGCCATGAGCAGTTCTTC.

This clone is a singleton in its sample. The CDR3 DNA follows: TGTGCCAGCAGCTTAGGACAGGGGTATGGCAATCAGCCCCAGCATTTT. The encoded protein is CASSLGQGYGNQPQHF. This chain links TRBV11-2 with TRBJ1-5; 8 positions agree with TRBD1. The CDR3 spans 16 residues. The V gene end was trimmed by 1 base and the J gene end by 2 bases; junction bases not matched to a gene: 4. CDR1 and CDR2 from the germline V gene are SGHAT and FQNNGV. Supplemented by reference TRBV11-2 and TRBJ1-5, the full variable domain reads EAGVAQSPRYKIIEKRQSVAFWCNPISGHATLYWYQQILGQGPKLLIQFQNNGVVDDSQLPKDRFSAERLKGVDSTLKIQPAKLEDSAVYLCASSLGQGYGNQPQHFGDGTRLSIL.

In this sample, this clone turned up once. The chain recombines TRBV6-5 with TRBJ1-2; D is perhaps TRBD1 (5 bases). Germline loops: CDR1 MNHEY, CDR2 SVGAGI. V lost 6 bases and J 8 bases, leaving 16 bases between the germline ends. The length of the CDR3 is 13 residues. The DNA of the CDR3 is TGTGCCAGCAGCCCCCGGGACCAGCTAGGCTACACCTTC. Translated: CASSPRDQLGYTF.

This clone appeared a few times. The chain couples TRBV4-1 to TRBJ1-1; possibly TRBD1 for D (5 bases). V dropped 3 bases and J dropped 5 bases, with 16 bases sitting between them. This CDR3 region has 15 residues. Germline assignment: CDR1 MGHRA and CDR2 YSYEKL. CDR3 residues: CASSHPGGARTEAFF. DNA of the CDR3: TGCGCCAGCAGCCACCCAGGAGGGGCTAGAACTGAAGCTTTCTTT.